This T cell receptor (beta chain) originates from a study of molecular identifiers for immune sequencing clone quantification. Study at large: Replicate runs used RNA from roughly 20,000 or 100,000 naive CD8 cells, which was split five ways into aliquots, and four of those aliquots were then sequenced.

General study results and limits: Underestimated sizes of highly expanded clones could result from identical TCR molecules that share a barcode. Over 99% of CMV-specific effector molecules, but under 1% of naive ones, were in clones above 20 copies.

MiXCR was run by TCRdb on the PCR reads, yielding one entry per CDR3 protein. The profile covers around 300,000 distinct CDR3 sequences, with roughly a quarter appearing a single time and roughly 0.7% taken by the ten largest. Many counts were recorded for this clonotype. Its antigen is unknown. The ends lost 5 bases at V and 2 bases at J; junction bases unmatched: 13. The germline V gene has CDR1 MDHEN and CDR2 SYDVKM. This CDR3 region has 17 residues. Isolation of naive CD8 T cells was achieved by sorting on a CD8+CD4-CCR7+CD45RA+ phenotype. V and J are TRBV28 and TRBJ2-5; the match to TRBD1 covers 8 bases. The receptor's source is a human donor in good health. Some libraries in this study had Jurkat cell RNA spiked in. Specimen: naive CD8+ T cells from blood, with Jurkat cell RNA spiked in. The subset: FACS-sorted CD8+CD4-CCR7+CD45RA+ naive T cells. The CDR3 region is CASSGARDRYRQETQYF. The CDR3 DNA reads TGTGCCAGCAGTGGGGCCCGGGACAGGTACAGACAAGAGACCCAGTACTTC.